Each of the 10 T cell receptor beta chains below was sequenced from the same sample in a study of cytomegalovirus exposure and HLA in healthy donors. The PCR made use of 60 Vbeta and 13 Jbeta primers. TCRdb's table, derived via immunoSEQ multiplex PCR, lists solely in-frame clones and lacks some. The sample records some 180,000 clones, about 78% being singletons. The specimen was PBMCs. These receptors originate from a woman under 40 in good health and CMV-seronegative.

The chain recombines TRBV11-1 with TRBJ1-1, with TRBD1 identical over 7 bases. The CDR3 runs 15 residues. The trim removed 2 bases at V and 3 bases at J, leaving 6 bases unmatched. Germline loops: CDR1 SGHAT, CDR2 FQDESV (reference sequence). CDR3 coding DNA: TGTGCCAGCAGCTTATGGGGACAGCAGGACACTGAAGCTTTCTTT. It encodes CASSLWGQQDTEAFF.

Worth noting for this clone: Its ends do not fully match the called genes, so a read error is possible. The chain has TRBV11-3 and TRBJ1-1, with D possibly TRBD1 on 5 matching bases. Germline V CDR1 and CDR2: SGHNT, YENEEA. This CDR3 has 13 residues. CDR3 sequence: CASSPIAGVNASF. CDR3 in DNA: TGTGCCAGCAGCCCCATTGCGGGGGTAAATGCCTCCTTT. Full variable domain (outside the CDR3, taken from reference TRBV11-3 and TRBJ1-1): EAGVVQSPRYKIIEKKQPVAFWCNPISGHNTLYWYLQNLGQGPELLIRYENEEAVDDSQLPKDRFSAERLKGVDSTLKIQPAELGDSAVYLCASSPIAGVNASFGQGTRLTVV.

This chain connects TRBV6-1 to TRBJ1-2; D gene ambiguous. This CDR3 region has 13 residues. V lost 0 bases to trimming and J lost 4 bases, with 6 bases between them. Germline-derived CDR1 and CDR2 are MNHNS and SASEGT. The CDR3 DNA follows: TGTGCCAGCAGTGAAGCACTGTTCTATGGCTACACCTTC. Amino acid sequence: CASSEALFYGYTF.

In its sample, this clone was seen once. CDR3 bases: TGCGCCAGCAGCCCTGACAGTAAAACCTACGAGCAGTACTTC. Translated: CASSPDSKTYEQYF. The chain joins TRBV5-1 to TRBJ2-5; a possible D gene is TRBD1 (5 bases). Matching the DNA end better, TRBJ2-7 makes the J call doubtful. This CDR3 has 14 amino acids. From germline, CDR1 is SGHRS and CDR2 YFSETQ.

V and J are TRBV15 and TRBJ1-2; D is unclear. The CDR3 has 11 residues. V lost 4 bases and J lost 5, with 5 bases in between. The germline gives CDR1 LNHNV, CDR2 YYDKDF (reference sequence). In DNA, the CDR3 is TGTGCCACCAGCAACACGTATGGCTACACCTTC. Translating it yields CATSNTYGYTF.

This clone was found once. This chain uses TRBV5-4 with TRBJ1-2; 10 nucleotides line up with TRBD1. Germline V CDR1 and CDR2: SGHNT, YYREEE (reference sequence). Trimming removed 3 bases from V and 7 bases from J; junction bases left unmatched: 6. The CDR3 sequence is 14 residues long. The CDR3 spells CASSSDRGSTGYTF. The CDR3 bases are TGTGCCAGCAGCTCGGACAGGGGGAGTACTGGCTACACCTTC.

The rearrangement uses TRBV6-1 and TRBJ1-6, with a weak D call TRBD1 (5 bases). This CDR3 contains 15 residues. From germline, CDR1 is MNHNS and CDR2 SASEGT. Trimming removed 2 bases at V and 11 bases at J, with 16 bases between. The CDR3 loop reads CASSEPRVRQTPLHF. The CDR3 coding sequence is TGTGCCAGCAGTGAACCCAGGGTCCGTCAGACACCCCTCCACTTT.

This chain connects TRBV5-1 to TRBJ2-3; TRBD1 matches 10 bases. The CDR3 is made up of 15 amino acids. The trim removed 4 bases at V and 1 base at J, leaving 3 bases unmatched. Germline CDR1 is SGHRS and CDR2 is YFSETQ. CDR3 coding DNA: TGCGCCAGCAGCCGGGGGACAGGGGGCACAGATACGCAGTATTTT. Its translation: CASSRGTGGTDTQYF.

In DNA form, the CDR3 reads TGCGCCAGCCGATCTTTGAGATCAGGGGGCGACTATGGCTACACCTTC. Its translation is CASRSLRSGGDYGYTF. The chain has TRBV5-1 and TRBJ1-2, with 8 bases aligning to TRBD1. The CDR3 is 16 residues long. Trimming at V came to 7 bases and at J to 3 bases, leaving 14 bases not matched to a gene. Germline V lookup: CDR1 SGHRS, CDR2 YFSETQ.

This clone was picked up a small number of times. The chain is built from TRBV4-1 and TRBJ1-4; D is possibly TRBD1 (6 bases). Germline-derived CDR1 and CDR2 are MGHRA and YSYEKL. Trimming removed 4 bases at V and 7 bases at J, with 16 bases between. This CDR3 region has 15 residues. The DNA for the CDR3 is TGCGCCAGCAGCCCCGCCCCAACAGGGATTGAAAAACTGTTTTTT. Its translation: CASSPAPTGIEKLFF.